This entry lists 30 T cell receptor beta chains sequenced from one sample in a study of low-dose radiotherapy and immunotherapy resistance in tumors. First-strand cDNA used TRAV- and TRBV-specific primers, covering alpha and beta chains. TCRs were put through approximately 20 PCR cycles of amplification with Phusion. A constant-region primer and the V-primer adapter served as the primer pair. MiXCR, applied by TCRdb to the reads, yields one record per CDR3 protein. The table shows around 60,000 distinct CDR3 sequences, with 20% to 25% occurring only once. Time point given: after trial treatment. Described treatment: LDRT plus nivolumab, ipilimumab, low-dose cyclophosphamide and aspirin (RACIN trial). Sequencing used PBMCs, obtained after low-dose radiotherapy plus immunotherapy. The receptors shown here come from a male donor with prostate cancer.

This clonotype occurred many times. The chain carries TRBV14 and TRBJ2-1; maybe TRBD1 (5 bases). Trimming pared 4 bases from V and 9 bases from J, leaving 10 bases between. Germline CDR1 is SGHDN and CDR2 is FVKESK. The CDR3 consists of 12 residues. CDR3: CASSLRVGEQFF. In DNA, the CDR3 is TGTGCCAGCAGCCTCAGGGTTGGTGAGCAGTTCTTC.

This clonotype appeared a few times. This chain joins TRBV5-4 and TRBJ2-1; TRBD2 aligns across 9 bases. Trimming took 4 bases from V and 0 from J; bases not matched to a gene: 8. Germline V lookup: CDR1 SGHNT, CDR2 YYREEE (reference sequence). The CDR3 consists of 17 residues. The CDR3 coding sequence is TGTGCCAGCAGCCCGCCAGCGGGGGGCCGCTCCTACAATGAGCAGTTCTTC. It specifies CASSPPAGGRSYNEQFF.

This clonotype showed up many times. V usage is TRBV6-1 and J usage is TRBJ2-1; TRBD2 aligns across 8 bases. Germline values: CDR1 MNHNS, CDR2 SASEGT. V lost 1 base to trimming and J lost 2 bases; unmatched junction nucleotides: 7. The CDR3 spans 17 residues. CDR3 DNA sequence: TGTGCCAGCAGTGAAGGTAGGCCTAGCGGGCCCTACAATGAGCAGTTCTTC. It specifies CASSEGRPSGPYNEQFF.

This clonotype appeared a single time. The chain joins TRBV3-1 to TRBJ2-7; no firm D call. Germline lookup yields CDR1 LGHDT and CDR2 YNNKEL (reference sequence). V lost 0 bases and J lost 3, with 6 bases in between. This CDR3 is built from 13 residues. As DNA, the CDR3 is TGTGCCAGCAGCCAAGAGGCAGGCTACGAGCAGTACTTC. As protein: CASSQEAGYEQYF.

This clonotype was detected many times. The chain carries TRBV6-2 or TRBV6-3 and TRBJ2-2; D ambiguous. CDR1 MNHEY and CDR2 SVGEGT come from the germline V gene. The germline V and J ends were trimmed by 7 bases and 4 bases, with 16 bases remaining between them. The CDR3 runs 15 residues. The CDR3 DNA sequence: TGTGCCAGCATCGTGTCAGTTCGGTTCACCGGGGAGCTGTTTTTT. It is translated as CASIVSVRFTGELFF.

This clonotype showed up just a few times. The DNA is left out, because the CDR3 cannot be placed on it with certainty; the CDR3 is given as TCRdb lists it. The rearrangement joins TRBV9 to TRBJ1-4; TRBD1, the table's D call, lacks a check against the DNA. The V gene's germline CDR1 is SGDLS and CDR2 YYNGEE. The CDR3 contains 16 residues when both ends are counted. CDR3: CASSQTGGGEKLFFFF.

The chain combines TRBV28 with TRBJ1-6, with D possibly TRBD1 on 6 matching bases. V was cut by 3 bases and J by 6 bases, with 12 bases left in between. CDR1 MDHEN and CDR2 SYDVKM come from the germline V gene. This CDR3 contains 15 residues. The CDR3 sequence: CASSFGQSRNSPLHF. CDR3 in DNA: TGTGCCAGCAGTTTCGGACAGTCCCGTAATTCACCCCTCCACTTT.

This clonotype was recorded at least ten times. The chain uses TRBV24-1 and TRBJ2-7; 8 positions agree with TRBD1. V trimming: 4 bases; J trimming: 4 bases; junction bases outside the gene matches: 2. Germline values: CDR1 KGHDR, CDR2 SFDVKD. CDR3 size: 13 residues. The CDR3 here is CATSDGQGYEQYF. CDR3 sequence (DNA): TGTGCCACCAGTGACGGACAGGGATACGAGCAGTACTTC.

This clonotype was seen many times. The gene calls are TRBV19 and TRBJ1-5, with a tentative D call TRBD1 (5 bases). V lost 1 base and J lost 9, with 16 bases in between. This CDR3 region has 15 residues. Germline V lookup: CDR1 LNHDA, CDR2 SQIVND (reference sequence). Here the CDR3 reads CASSIGYRSDRPQHF. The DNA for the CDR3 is TGTGCCAGTAGTATAGGATACAGGTCTGACCGGCCCCAGCATTTT.

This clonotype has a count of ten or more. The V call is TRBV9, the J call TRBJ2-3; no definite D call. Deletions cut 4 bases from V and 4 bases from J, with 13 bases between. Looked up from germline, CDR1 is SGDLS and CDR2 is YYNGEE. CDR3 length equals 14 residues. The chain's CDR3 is CASSYRLGSDTQYF. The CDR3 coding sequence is TGTGCCAGCAGCTATCGCCTAGGTTCAGATACGCAGTATTTT.

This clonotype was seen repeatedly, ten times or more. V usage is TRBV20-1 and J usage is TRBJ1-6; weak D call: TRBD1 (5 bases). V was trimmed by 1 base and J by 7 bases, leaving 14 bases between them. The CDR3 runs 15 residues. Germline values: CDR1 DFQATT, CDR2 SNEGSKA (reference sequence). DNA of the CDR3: TGCAGTGCTAGAGTAGGGGCAGGAAGAAATTCACCCCTCCACTTT. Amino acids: CSARVGAGRNSPLHF.

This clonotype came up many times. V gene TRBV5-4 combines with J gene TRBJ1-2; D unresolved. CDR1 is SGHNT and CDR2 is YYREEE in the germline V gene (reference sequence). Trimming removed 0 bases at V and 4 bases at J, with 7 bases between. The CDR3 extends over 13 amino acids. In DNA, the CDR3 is TGTGCCAGCAGCTTGGGCTCCACCTATGGCTACACCTTC. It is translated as CASSLGSTYGYTF.

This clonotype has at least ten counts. CDR3 in DNA: TGTGCCAGCAGCCCCCCTTGGGGTTCCAAGAACGAGCAGTACTTC. It codes for CASSPPWGSKNEQYF. The rearrangement links TRBV6-2 or TRBV6-3 to TRBJ2-7, with no clear D. The CDR3 loop spans 15 amino acids. V lost 6 bases, J lost 5 bases, and 20 bases lay in between. Germline V gene data show CDR1 as MNHEY and CDR2 as SVGEGT.

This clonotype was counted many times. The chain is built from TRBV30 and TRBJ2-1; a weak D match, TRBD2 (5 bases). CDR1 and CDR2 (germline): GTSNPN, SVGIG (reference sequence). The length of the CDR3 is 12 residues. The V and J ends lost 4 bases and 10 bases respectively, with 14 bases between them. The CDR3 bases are TGTGCCTGGACAGAAAATTCGGGGGAGCAGTTCTTC. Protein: CAWTENSGEQFF.

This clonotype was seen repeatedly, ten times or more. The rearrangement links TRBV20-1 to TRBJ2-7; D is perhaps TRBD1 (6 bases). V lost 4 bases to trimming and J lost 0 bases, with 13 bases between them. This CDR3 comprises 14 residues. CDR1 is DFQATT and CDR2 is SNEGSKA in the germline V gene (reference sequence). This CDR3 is CSATKDSGSYEQYF. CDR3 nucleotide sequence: TGCAGTGCTACAAAGGACAGTGGCTCCTACGAGCAGTACTTC.

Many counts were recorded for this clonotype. The CDR3 sequence: CASSKGNRGAYGYTF. CDR3 DNA: TGTGCCAGCAGCAAAGGAAACAGGGGGGCCTATGGCTACACCTTC. The gene calls are TRBV21-1 and TRBJ1-2; TRBD1 was called by the table and not checked on the DNA. TRBV21-1 is marked as a pseudogene. The CDR3 loop spans 15 amino acids.

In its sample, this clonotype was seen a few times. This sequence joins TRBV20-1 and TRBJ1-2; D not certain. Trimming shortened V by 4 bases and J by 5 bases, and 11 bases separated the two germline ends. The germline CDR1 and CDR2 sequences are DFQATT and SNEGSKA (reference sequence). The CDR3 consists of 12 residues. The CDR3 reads CSATYSVYGYTF. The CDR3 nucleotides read TGCAGTGCTACCTACTCAGTTTATGGCTACACCTTC.

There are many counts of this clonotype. Here the CDR3 DNA reads TGTGCCAGCAGCGTAGAGGGCGGGAGGGCCCCGGAGACCCAGTACTTC. It yields the protein CASSVEGGRAPETQYF. The rearrangement joins TRBV9 to TRBJ2-5; TRBD2 agrees at 9 bases. V shed 0 bases and J 5 bases; nucleotides not matched to a gene: 8. This CDR3 has 16 residues. CDR1 and CDR2 from the germline V gene are SGDLS and YYNGEE.

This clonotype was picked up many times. The CDR3 region has the DNA TGTGCCTGCTGGGCGTCGGGCTCTGGGGCCAACGTCCTGACTTTC. Amino acid sequence: CACWASGSGANVLTF. The chain joins TRBV30 to TRBJ2-6, with D hard to call. Germline V gene data show CDR1 as GTSNPN and CDR2 as SVGIG (reference sequence). The CDR3 consists of 15 residues. V lost 6 bases and J lost 0, with 12 bases in between.

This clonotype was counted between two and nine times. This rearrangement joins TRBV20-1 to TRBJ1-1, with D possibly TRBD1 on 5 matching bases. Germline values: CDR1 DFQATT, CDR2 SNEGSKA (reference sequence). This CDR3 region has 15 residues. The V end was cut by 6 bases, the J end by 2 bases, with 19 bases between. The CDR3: CSARRGVRVNTEAFF. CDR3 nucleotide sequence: TGCAGTGCCCGGAGGGGCGTAAGGGTCAACACTGAAGCTTTCTTT.

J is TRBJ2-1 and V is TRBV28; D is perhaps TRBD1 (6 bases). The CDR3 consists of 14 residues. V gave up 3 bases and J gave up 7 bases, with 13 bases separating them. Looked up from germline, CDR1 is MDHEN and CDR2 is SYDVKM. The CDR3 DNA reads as TGTGCCAGCAGTTTGGGGGCCGATCAAAATGAGCAGTTCTTC. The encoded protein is CASSLGADQNEQFF.

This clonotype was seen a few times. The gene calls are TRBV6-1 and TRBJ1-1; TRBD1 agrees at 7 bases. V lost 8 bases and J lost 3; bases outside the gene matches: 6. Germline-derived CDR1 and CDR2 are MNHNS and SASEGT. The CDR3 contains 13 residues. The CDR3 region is CASVRGGDTEAFF. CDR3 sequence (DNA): TGTGCCAGCGTCAGGGGGGGGGACACTGAAGCTTTCTTT.

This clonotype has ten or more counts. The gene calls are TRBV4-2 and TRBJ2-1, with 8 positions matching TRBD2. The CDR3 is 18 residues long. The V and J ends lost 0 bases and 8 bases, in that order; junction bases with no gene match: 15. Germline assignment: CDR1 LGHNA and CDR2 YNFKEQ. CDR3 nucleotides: TGTGCCAGCAGCCAAGAGGACCCCGGGACTAGACCCTGGGATGAGCAGTTCTTC. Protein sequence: CASSQEDPGTRPWDEQFF.

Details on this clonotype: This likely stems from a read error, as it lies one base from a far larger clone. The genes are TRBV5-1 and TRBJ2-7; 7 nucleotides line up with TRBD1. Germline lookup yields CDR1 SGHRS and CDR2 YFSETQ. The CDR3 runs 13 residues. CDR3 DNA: TGTACCAGCAGCTTGACAGGGACCTACGAGCAGTACTTC. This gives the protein CTSSLTGTYEQYF.

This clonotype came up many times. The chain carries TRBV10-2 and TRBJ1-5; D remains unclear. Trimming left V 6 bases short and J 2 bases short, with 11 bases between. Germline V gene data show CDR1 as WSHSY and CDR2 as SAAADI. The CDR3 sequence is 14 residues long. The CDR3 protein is CASSAGNGNQPQHF. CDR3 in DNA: TGCGCCAGCAGCGCCGGTAATGGCAATCAGCCCCAGCATTTT.

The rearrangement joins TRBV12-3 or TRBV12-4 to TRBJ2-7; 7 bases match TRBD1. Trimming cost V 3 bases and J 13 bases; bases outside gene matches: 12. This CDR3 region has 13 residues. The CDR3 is CASSFAHDREAYF. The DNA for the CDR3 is TGTGCCAGCAGTTTCGCCCACGACAGGGAAGCTTACTTC.

The CDR3 DNA sequence: TGTGCCAGCAGAGACGGTGAACAGCCCCAGCATTTT. Encoded protein: CASRDGEQPQHF. The rearrangement links TRBV12-3 or TRBV12-4 to TRBJ1-5; D unresolved. The CDR3 has 12 residues. V lost 6 bases, J lost 7 bases, and 10 bases lay in between.

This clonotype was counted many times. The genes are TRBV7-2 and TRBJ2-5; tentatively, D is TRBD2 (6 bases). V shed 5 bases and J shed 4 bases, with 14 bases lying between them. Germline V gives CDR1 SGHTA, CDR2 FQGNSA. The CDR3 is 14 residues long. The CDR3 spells CASSPEGGAETQYF. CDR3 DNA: TGTGCCAGCAGCCCAGAGGGCGGGGCAGAGACCCAGTACTTC.

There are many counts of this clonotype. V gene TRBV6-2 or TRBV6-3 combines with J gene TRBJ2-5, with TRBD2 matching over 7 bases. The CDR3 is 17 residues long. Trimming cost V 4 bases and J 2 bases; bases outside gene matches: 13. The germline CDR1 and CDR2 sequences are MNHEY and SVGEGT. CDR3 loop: CASSFSIRGGRQETQYF. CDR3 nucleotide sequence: TGTGCCAGCAGTTTTTCCATACGGGGAGGGAGACAAGAGACCCAGTACTTC.

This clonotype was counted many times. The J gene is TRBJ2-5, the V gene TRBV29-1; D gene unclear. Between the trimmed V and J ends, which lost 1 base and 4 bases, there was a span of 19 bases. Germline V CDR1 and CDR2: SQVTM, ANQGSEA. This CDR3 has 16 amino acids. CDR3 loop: CSVEVSTTPPGETQYF. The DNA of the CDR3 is TGCAGCGTTGAAGTTTCGACAACCCCCCCGGGAGAGACCCAGTACTTC.